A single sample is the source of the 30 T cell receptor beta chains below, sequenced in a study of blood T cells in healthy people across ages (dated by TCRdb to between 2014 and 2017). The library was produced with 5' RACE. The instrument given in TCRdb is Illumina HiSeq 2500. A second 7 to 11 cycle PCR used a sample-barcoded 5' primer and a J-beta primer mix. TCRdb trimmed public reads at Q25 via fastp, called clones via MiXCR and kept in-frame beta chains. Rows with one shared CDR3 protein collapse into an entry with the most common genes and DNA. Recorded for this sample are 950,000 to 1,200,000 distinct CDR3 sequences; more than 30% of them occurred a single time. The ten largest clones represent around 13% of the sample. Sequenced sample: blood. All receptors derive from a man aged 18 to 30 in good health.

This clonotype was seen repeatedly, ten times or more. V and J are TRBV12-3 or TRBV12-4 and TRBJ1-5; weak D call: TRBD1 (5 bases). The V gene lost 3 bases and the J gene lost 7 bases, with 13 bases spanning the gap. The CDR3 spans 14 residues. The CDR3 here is CASSLRQTSQPQHF. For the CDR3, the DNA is TGTGCCAGCAGTTTGCGACAGACAAGCCAGCCCCAGCATTTT.

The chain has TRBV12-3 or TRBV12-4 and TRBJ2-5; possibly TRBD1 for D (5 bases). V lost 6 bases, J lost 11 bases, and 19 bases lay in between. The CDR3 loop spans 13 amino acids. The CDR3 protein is CASSSGWGNEQYF. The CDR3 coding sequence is TGTGCCAGCAGCTCGGGCTGGGGCAATGAGCAGTACTTC.

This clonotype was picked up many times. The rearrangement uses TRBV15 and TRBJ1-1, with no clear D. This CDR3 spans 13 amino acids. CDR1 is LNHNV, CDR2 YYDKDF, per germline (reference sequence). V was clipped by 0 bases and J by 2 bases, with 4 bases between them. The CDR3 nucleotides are TGTGCCACCAGCAGAGATCGTAACACTGAAGCTTTCTTT. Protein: CATSRDRNTEAFF.

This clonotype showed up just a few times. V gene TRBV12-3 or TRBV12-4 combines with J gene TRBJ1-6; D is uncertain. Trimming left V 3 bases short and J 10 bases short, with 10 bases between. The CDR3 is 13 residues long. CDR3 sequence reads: CASSFRGRSPLHF. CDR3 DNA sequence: TGTGCCAGCAGTTTTCGAGGGAGGTCACCCCTCCACTTT.

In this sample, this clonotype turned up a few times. The CDR3 region is CATSSPMGGNSPLHF. Written as DNA, the CDR3 is TGTGCCACCAGCAGCCCTATGGGGGGTAATTCACCCCTCCACTTT. The rearrangement links TRBV15 to TRBJ1-6; D is possibly TRBD1 (5 bases). Looked up from germline, CDR1 is LNHNV and CDR2 is YYDKDF (reference sequence). The CDR3 consists of 15 residues. The ends were cut back, 3 bases at V and 6 bases at J, with 12 bases in the middle.

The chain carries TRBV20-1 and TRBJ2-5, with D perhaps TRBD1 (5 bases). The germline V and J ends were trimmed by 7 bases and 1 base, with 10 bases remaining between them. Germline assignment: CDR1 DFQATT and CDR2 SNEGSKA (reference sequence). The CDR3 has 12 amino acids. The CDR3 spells CSVTGLQETQYF. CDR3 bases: TGCAGTGTCACAGGCCTCCAAGAGACCCAGTACTTC.

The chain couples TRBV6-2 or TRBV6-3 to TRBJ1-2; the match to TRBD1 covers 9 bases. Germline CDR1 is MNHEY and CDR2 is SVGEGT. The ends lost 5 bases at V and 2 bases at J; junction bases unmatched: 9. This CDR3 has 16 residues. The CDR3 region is CASSNARTGANYGYTF. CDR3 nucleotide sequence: TGTGCCAGCAGTAACGCTCGGACAGGGGCAAACTATGGCTACACCTTC.

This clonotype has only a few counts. The CDR3 DNA reads as TGTGCCAGCAGCGTAAGGATAGCGGGGGGAAATGAGCAGTTCTTC. Translating it yields CASSVRIAGGNEQFF. The rearrangement joins TRBV9 to TRBJ2-1, with 10 bases fitting TRBD2. Germline V lookup: CDR1 SGDLS, CDR2 YYNGEE. This CDR3 contains 15 residues. The J segment lost 7 bases and the V segment lost 1 base, leaving 5 bases of the junction unmatched.

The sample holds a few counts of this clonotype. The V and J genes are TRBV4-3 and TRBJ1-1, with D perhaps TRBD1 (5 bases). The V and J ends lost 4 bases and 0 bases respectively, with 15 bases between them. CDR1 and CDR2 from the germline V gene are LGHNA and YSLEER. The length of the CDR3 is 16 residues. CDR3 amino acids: CASSPGTYTVNTEAFF. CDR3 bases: TGCGCCAGCAGCCCAGGGACGTATACGGTGAACACTGAAGCTTTCTTT.

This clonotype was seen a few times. The CDR3 region has the DNA TGTGCCAGCAGTTACTCCCAAGGACAGGGTAACTATGGCTACACCTTC. Its protein product is CASSYSQGQGNYGYTF. The rearrangement links TRBV6-6 to TRBJ1-2, with 8 bases matching TRBD1. With V trimmed by 0 bases and J by 1 base, 4 bases remained unmatched. The CDR3 runs to 16 residues. Germline values: CDR1 MNHNY, CDR2 SVGAGI (reference sequence).

The CDR3 loop is CSVEKRCETQYF. In nucleotides, the CDR3 is TGCAGCGTTGAAAAGCGCTGTGAGACCCAGTACTTC. The genes are TRBV29-1 and TRBJ2-5; D gene uncertain. CDR3 size: 12 residues. Trimming stripped 2 bases from V and 5 bases from J, with 9 bases between. Germline values: CDR1 SQVTM, CDR2 ANQGSEA.

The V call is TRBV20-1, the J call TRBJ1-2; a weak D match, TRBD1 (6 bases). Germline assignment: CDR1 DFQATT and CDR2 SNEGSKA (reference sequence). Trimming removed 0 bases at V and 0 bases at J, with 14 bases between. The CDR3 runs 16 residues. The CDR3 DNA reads TGCAGTGCTAGAGATGGGGTCAGGACAGCTAACTATGGCTACACCTTC. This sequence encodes CSARDGVRTANYGYTF.

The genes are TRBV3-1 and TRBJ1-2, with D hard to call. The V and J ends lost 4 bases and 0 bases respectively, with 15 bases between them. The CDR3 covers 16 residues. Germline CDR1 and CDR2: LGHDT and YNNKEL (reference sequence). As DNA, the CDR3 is TGTGCCAGCAGCCCGAGAGCGGCCGTTACTAACTATGGCTACACCTTC. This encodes CASSPRAAVTNYGYTF.

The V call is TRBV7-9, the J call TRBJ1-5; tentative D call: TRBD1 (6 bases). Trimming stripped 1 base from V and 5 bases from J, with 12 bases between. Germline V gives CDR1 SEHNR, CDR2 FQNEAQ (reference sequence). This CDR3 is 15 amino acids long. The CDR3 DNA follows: TGTGCCAGCAGCTTAGATACAGGGTTGGATCAGCCCCAGCATTTT. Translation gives CASSLDTGLDQPQHF.

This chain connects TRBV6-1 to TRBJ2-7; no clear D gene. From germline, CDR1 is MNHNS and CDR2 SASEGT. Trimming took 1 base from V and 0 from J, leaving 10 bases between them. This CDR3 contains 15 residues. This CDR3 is CASSEGLSTSYEQYF. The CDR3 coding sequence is TGTGCCAGCAGTGAAGGACTTTCCACCTCCTACGAGCAGTACTTC.

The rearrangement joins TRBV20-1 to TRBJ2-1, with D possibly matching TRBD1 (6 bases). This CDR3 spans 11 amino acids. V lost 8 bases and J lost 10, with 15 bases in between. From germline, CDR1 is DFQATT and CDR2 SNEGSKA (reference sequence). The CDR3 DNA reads TGCAGTAGGGGGACCCCGGACGAGCAGTTCTTC. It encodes CSRGTPDEQFF.

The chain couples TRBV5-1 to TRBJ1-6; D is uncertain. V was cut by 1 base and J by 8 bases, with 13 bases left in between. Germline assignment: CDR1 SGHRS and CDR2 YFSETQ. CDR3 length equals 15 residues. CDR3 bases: TGCGCCAGCAGCTTGCTTCAGGATCGTGATTCACCCCTCCACTTT. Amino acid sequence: CASSLLQDRDSPLHF.

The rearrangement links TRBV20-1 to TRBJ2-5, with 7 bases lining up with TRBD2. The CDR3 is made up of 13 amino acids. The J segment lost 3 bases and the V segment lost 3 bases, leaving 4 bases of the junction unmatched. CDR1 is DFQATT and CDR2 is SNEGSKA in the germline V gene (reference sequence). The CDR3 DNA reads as TGCAGTGCTAGTGAGGGAGGGAAAGAGACCCAGTACTTC. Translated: CSASEGGKETQYF.

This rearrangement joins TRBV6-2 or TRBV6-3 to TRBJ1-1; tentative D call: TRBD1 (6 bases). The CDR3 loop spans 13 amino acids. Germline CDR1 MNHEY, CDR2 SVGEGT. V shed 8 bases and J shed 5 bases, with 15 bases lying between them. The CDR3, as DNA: TGTGCCAGCGGTAGACAGGAACTGACTGAAGCTTTCTTT. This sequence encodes CASGRQELTEAFF.

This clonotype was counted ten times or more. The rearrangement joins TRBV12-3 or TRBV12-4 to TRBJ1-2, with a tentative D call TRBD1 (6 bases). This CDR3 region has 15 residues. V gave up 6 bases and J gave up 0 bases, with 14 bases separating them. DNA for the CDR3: TGTGCCAGCAGCCCGGGCCGGACAGCTAACTATGGCTACACCTTC. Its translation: CASSPGRTANYGYTF.

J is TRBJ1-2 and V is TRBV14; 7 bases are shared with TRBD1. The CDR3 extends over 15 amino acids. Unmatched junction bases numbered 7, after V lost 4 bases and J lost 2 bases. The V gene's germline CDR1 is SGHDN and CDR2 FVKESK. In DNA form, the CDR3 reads TGTGCCAGCAGCCGCGACAGGGCGGGAAACTATGGCTACACCTTC. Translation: CASSRDRAGNYGYTF.

This CDR3 reads CASSEVRGLSYEQYF. For the CDR3, the DNA is TGTGCCAGCAGTGAAGTAAGGGGACTCTCCTACGAGCAGTACTTC. The chain uses TRBV6-1 and TRBJ2-7, with D possibly being TRBD2 (6 bases). The CDR3 length is 15 residues. With 1 base removed from V and 0 bases from J, the gap between germline ends came to 10 bases. Looked up from germline, CDR1 is MNHNS and CDR2 is SASEGT.

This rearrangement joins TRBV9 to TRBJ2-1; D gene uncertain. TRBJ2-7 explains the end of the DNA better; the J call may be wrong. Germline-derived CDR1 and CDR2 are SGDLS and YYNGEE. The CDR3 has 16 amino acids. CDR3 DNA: TGTGCCAGCAGCGTAGGGGTGGAGATCTCCTACAATGAGCAGTACTTC. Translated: CASSVGVEISYNEQYF.

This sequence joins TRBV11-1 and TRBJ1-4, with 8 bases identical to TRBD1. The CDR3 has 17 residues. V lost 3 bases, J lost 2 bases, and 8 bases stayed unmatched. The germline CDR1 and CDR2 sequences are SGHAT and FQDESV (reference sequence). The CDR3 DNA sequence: TGTGCCAGCAGCTTGAGACAGGGGCCTGCGACTAATGAAAAACTGTTTTTT. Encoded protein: CASSLRQGPATNEKLFF.

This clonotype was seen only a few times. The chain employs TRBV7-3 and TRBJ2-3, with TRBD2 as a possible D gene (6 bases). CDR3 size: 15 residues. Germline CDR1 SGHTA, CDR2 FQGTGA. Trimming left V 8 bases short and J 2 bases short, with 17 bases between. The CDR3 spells CASPRDSGPTDTQYF. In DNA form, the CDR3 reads TGTGCCAGCCCCCGAGATAGCGGTCCCACAGATACGCAGTATTTT.

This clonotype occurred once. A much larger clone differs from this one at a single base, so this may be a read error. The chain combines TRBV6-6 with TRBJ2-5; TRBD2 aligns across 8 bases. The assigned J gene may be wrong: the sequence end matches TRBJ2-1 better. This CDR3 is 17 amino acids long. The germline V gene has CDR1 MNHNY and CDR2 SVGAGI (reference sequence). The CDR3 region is CASSYLAGGRSQETQFF. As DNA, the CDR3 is TGTGCCAGCAGTTATCTTGCGGGGGGCCGGTCCCAAGAGACCCAGTTCTTC.

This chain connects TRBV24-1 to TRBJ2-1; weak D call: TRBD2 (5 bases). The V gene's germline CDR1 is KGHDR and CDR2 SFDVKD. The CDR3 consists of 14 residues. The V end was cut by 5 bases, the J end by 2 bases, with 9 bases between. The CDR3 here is CATSGGLAYNEQFF. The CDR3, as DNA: TGTGCCACCAGTGGCGGGCTAGCCTACAATGAGCAGTTCTTC.

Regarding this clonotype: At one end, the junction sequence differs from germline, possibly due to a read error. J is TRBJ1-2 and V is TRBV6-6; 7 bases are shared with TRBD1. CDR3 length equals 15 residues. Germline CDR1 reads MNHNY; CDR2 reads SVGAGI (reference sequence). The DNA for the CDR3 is TGTACCAGCAGTTACGATTTAGGGGGCGCAGGTGGCTACACCTTC. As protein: CTSSYDLGGAGGYTF.

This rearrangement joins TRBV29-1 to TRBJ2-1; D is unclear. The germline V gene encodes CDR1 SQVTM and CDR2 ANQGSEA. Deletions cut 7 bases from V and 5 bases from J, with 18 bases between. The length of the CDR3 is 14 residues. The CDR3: CSANVVVLNNEQFF. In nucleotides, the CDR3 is TGCAGCGCCAACGTAGTGGTTCTGAACAATGAGCAGTTCTTC.

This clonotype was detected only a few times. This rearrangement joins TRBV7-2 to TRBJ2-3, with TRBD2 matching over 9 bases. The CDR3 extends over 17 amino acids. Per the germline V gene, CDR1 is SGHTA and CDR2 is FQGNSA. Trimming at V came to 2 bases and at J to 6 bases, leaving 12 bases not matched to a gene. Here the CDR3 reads CASSLRSGGPSVDTQYF. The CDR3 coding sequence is TGTGCCAGCAGCTTACGTAGCGGGGGCCCCTCTGTCGATACGCAGTATTTT.